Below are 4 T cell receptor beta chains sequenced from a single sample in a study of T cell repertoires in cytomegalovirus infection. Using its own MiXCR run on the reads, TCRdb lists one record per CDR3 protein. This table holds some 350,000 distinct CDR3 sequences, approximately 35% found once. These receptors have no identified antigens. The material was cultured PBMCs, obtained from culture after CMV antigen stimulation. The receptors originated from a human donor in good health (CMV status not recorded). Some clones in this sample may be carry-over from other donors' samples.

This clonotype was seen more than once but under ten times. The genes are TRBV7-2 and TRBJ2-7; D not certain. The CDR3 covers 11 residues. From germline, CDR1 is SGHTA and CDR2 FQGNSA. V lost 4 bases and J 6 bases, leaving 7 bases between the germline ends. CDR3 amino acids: CASSSVFEQYF. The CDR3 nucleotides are TGTGCCAGCAGCTCAGTCTTCGAGCAGTACTTC.

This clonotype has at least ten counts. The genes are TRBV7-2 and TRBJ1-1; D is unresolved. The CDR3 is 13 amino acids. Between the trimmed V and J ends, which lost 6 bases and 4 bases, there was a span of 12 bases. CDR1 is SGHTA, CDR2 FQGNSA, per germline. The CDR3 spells CASSFGRATEAFF. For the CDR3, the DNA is TGTGCCAGCAGTTTTGGACGGGCCACTGAAGCTTTCTTT.

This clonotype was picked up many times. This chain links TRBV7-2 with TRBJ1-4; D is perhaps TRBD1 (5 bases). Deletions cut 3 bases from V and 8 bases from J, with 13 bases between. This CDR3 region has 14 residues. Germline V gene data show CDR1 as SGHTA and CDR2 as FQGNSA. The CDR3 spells CASSFGQGREKLFF. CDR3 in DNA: TGTGCCAGCAGCTTTGGGCAGGGAAGAGAAAAACTGTTTTTT.

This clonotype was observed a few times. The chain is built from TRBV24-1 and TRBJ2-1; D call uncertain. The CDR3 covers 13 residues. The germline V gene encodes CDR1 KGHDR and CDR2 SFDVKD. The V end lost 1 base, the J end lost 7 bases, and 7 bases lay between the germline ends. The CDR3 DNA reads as TGTGCCACCAGTGATTTTACGATGAATGAGCAGTTCTTC. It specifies CATSDFTMNEQFF.